This TCR beta chain originates from a study of glioma-infiltrating T cells. V dropped 5 bases and J dropped 6 bases, with 19 bases sitting between them. The CDR3 extends over 15 amino acids. The germline V gene encodes CDR1 SGHTA and CDR2 FQGTGA. In this sample, this clonotype turned up a few times. TCR alpha and beta CDR3 regions were amplified from RNA using iRepertoire nested multiplex PCR. TCRdb re-called the multiplex PCR reads with MiXCR, one entry per CDR3 protein. The repertoire consists of about 140,000 distinct CDR3 sequences, with about 39% occurring once and the leading ten covering around 20%.

V and J are TRBV7-3 and TRBJ1-2; weak D call: TRBD1 (6 bases). Source material: glioma tissue, nonneoplastic brain tissue, or PBMCs (not recorded which). The clonotype comes from a human donor with low-grade glioma or glioblastoma, undergoing nonglioma brain surgery, or in good health (not recorded which). CDR3 coding DNA: TGTGCCAGCAGCCCATGGGGGGCAGAGTGGGATGGCTACACCTTC. Its protein is CASSPWGAEWDGYTF.